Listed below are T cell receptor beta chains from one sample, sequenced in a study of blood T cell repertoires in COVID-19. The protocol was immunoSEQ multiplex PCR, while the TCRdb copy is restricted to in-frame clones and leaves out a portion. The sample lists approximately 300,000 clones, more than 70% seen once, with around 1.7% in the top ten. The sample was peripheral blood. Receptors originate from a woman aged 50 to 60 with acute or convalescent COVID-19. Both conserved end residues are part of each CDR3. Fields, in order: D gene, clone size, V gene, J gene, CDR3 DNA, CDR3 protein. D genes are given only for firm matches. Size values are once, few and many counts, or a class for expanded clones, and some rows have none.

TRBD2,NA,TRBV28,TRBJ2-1,TGTGCCAGCAGTTCCGGCGGGAGGGGAGATGAGCAGTTCTTC,CASSSGGRGDEQFF
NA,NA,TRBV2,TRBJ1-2,TGTGCCAGCTCCCGGGACACAAACTATGGCTACACCTTC,CASSRDTNYGYTF
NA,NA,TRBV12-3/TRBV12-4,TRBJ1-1,TGTGCCAGCAGTTTTAATAGAGGGGGAGCTTTCTTT,CASSFNRGGAFF
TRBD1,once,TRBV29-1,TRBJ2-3,TGCAGCGTTGAACCCGGGACAGCTAGCACAGATACGCAGTATTTT,CSVEPGTASTDTQYF
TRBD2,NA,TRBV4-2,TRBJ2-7,TGTGCCAGCAGCCAACGAACTAGCGACTACGAGCAGTACTTC,CASSQRTSDYEQYF
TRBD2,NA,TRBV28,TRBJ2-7,TGTGCCAGCAGTGGGACTAGCGGGAGTTACGAGCAGTACTTC,CASSGTSGSYEQYF
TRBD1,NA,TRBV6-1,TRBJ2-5,TGTGCCAGCAGTGAACTCGAGGACCTCACAGGGGATGCGGAGACCCAGTACTTC,CASSELEDLTGDAETQYF
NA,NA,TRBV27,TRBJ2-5,TGTGCCAGCAGAAAACTAGAGGCCGAGACCCAGTACTTC,CASRKLEAETQYF
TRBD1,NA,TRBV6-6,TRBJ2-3,TGTGCCAGCAGAAGAACCGGGACAGGGAACACAGATACGCAGTATTTT,CASRRTGTGNTDTQYF
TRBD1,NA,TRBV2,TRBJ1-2,TGTGCCAGCAGCATCACAGGGGGCCCTGGCTACACCTTC,CASSITGGPGYTF
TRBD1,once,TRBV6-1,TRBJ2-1,TGTGCCAGCAGTGAACCGGGACAGGGGGATAATGAGCAGTTCTTC,CASSEPGQGDNEQFF